This T cell receptor beta chain was recovered during a study of cytomegalovirus exposure and HLA in healthy donors. Study observations and caveats: A later analysis reported that several of the most significant clusters appeared to be linked to common viral pathogens, among them Epstein-Barr virus. A later analysis showed HLA-associated TCR beta chains outstripping equally common others in clonal expansion.

This clone is termed medium-sized. Its target is unknown. Primers for the PCR totalled 60 Vbeta and 13 Jbeta. Assay: immunoSEQ multiplex PCR; the TCRdb copy retains only in-frame clones and omits some. The table shows approximately 110,000 clones, with around two thirds occurring only once. Sequenced sample: PBMCs. This clonotype was obtained from a man in his fifties or sixties in good health and CMV-seropositive.

CDR3: CASSEVGQGADEQYF. For the CDR3, the DNA is TGTGCCAGCAGTGAAGTGGGACAGGGGGCGGACGAGCAGTACTTC. The V and J genes are TRBV6-1 and TRBJ2-7; the match to TRBD1 covers 12 bases. With V trimmed by 1 base and J by 5 bases, 3 bases remained unmatched. The CDR3 runs to 15 residues. Germline values: CDR1 MNHNS, CDR2 SASEGT.